This T cell receptor beta chain emerged from a study of OX40 agonist ivuxolimab in advanced cancers. Study-level background: Six ivuxolimab dose levels, 0.01 to 10 mg/kg, were given intravenously every 2 weeks. Dose-escalation patients suffered from hepatocellular carcinoma, melanoma, renal cell or head and neck cancer.

Exclusion of a patient followed from autoimmune disease history or systemic immunosuppression. Blood was sampled at baseline, cycle 4 day 1, and cycle 7 day 1. Germline CDR1 MNHEY, CDR2 SVGAGI. The CDR3 spans 15 residues. V was cut by 2 bases and J by 9 bases, with 17 bases left in between. Profiled with immunoSEQ multiplex PCR; TCRdb holds only in-frame clones, not every one. The sample gives more than 25,000 clones, roughly 84% of which show up once; approximately 14% is in the top ten. This chain links TRBV6-5 with TRBJ2-1; D possibly corresponds to TRBD2 (5 bases). The sequences come from CD4+ or CD8+ T cells sorted from blood, collected in a trial of the OX40 agonist ivuxolimab. The TCR originated in an adult with an advanced solid tumor such as melanoma, head and neck, liver or kidney cancer. DNA for the CDR3: TGTGCCAGCAGTTACCAGACCGGGCTCCGGGGTGAGCAGTTCTTC. It encodes CASSYQTGLRGEQFF.